The present entry profiles one T cell receptor beta chain with its context. The data were obtained in a study of blood T cell repertoires in COVID-19. Background on the study: The origin of the acute and convalescent COVID-19 samples was the United States, Italy and Spain. In each case, the material was cDNA or gDNA derived from T cells, B-cell-depleted T cells, or PBMCs.

V lost 3 bases and J lost 4, with 22 bases in between. CDR3 length: 17 amino acids. CDR1 is KGHSH, CDR2 LQKENI, per germline. Methods used by the authors: Estimated nucleated cell counts came from reference gene primer amplification. TCRdb keeps only in-frame clones here, not all; method: immunoSEQ multiplex PCR. V and J calls and clone size come straight from that table; D and trimming were deduced from the DNA. Of about 37,000 clones listed, roughly nine tenths are singletons. Sequencing was performed on peripheral blood. The clonotype was recovered from a woman aged 25 to 39 in a cohort sampled during active COVID-19. V is TRBV18 and J is TRBJ2-7, with a weak D call TRBD1 (8 bases). CDR3 nucleotides: TGTGCCAGCTCACCTCCCTCCCGGACAGGGAGGGGTTACGAGCAGTACTTC. Its translation: CASSPPSRTGRGYEQYF. Combining the CDR3 with reference TRBV18 and TRBJ2-7 gives the whole variable domain NAGVMQNPRHLVRRRGQEARLRCSPMKGHSHVYWYRQLPEEGLKFMVYLQKENIIDESGMPKERFSAEFPKEGPSILRIQQVVRGDSAAYFCASSPPSRTGRGYEQYFGPGTRLTVT.